This entry concerns a single TCR beta chain. Its target is unknown. TCRdb re-called the 5' RACE reads with MiXCR, one entry per CDR3 protein. This sample has about 200,000 distinct CDR3 sequences; around 13% occur once, and the top ten carry about 15%. The entry originates in a study of CD8 T cells in ankylosing spondylitis. Study results and limitations: Ankylosing spondylitis blood appeared to be characterized by a TCR beta motif of roughly eight highly homologous variants.

The receptor was derived from a male donor with ankylosing spondylitis or in good health (not recorded which). Sequenced: blood, either unsorted or a sorted T cell fraction (not recorded which).

CDR3 DNA sequence: TGCAGCGTTGAGGAGGGGGCGAACACCGGGGAGCTGTTTTTT. This sequence encodes CSVEEGANTGELFF. The genes are TRBV29-1 and TRBJ2-2; D possibly uses TRBD1 or TRBD2 (6 bases each). V was shortened by 3 bases and J by 0 bases, with 8 bases between the two germline ends. The CDR3 is 14 amino acids. Germline V gene data show CDR1 as SQVTM and CDR2 as ANQGSEA.